A single TCR beta chain is shown here with its context. 13 Jbeta primers and 60 Vbeta primers were used for the PCR. Clones were sequenced by immunoSEQ multiplex PCR, and TCRdb holds only the in-frame ones, with some missing. The sample holds about 130,000 clones; around 81% are singletons and the top ten take about 0.63%. This sample is drawn from a study of cytomegalovirus exposure and HLA in healthy donors. Everyone who donated was a healthy bone marrow donor. The clonotype was recovered from a man younger than 30 in good health and CMV-seronegative. The sequenced sample was PBMCs.

CDR3 in DNA: TGTGCTAGTGGGGGCGGGACAGCCTACGAGCAGTACTTC. It codes for CASGGGTAYEQYF. This chain joins TRBV12-5 and TRBJ2-7; maybe TRBD1 (7 bases). Germline-derived CDR1 and CDR2 are LGHNT and FRNRAP. Trimming took 6 bases from V and 2 from J, leaving 11 bases between them. This CDR3 has 13 amino acids.